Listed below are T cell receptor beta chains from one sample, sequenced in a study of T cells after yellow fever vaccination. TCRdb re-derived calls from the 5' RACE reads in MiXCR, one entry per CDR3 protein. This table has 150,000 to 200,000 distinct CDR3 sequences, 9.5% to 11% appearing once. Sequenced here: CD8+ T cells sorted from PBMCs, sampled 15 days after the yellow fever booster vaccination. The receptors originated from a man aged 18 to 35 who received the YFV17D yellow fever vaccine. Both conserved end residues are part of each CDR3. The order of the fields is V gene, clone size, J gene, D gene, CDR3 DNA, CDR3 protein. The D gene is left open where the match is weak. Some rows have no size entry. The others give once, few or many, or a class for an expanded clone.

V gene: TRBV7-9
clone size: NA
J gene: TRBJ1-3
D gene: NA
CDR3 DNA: TGTGCCAGCAGCTCGGGGGACGGAAACACCATATATTTT
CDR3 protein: CASSSGDGNTIYF

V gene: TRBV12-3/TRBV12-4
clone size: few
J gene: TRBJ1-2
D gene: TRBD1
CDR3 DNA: TGTGCCAGCAGACAGGGGCCTGGCTACACCTTC
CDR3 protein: CASRQGPGYTF

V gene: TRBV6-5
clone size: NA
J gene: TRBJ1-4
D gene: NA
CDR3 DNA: TGTGCCAGCAGCCCAGTTAGGGGGACTAATGAAAAACTGTTTTTT
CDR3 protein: CASSPVRGTNEKLFF

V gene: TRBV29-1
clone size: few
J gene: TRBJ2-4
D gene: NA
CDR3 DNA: TGCAGCGTTGTGATCTTGGACAAAAACATTCAGTACTTC
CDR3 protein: CSVVILDKNIQYF

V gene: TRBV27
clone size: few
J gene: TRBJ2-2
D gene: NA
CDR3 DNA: TGTGCCAGCAGAGTGGGGGGATTTGGCGGGGAGCTGTTTTTT
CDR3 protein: CASRVGGFGGELFF

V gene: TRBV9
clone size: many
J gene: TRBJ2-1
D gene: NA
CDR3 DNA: TGTGCCAGCAGCGTAGGGAGGAGCTCCTACAATGAGCAGTTCTTC
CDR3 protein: CASSVGRSSYNEQFF

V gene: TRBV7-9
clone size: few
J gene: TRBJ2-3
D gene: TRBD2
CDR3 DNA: TGTGCCAGCACCCCCTGGAGCGGGACCCTCACAGATACGCAGTATTTT
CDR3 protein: CASTPWSGTLTDTQYF

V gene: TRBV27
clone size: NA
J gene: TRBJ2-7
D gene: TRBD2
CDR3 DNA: TGTGCCAGCAGGAAACTAGCGGGGGCGGGTGAGCAGTACTTC
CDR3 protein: CASRKLAGAGEQYF

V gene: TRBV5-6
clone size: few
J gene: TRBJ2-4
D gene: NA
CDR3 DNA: TGTGCCAGCACCCTGGCCAGTGAGAACATTCAGTACTTC
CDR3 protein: CASTLASENIQYF

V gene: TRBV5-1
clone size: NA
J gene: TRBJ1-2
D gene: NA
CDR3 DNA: TGCGCCAGCAGCCTCGGGAGGGGGAACTATGGCTACACCTTC
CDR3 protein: CASSLGRGNYGYTF

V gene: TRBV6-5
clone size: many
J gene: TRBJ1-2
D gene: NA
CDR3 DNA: TGTGCCAGCACCCAGGGGTTCGGCTACACCTTC
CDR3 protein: CASTQGFGYTF

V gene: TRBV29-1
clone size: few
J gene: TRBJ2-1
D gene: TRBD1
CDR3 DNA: TGCAGCGTTGAACCTCGGGACAGGGTTTGGAATGAGCAGTTCTTC
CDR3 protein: CSVEPRDRVWNEQFF

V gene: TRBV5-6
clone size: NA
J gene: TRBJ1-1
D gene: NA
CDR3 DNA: TGTGCCAGCAGCTGGGGACAAAAAAACACTGAAGCTTTCTTT
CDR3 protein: CASSWGQKNTEAFF

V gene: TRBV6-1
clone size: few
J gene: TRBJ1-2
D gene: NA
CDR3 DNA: TGTGCCAGCCAGCAATACTATGGCTACACCTTC
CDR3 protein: CASQQYYGYTF

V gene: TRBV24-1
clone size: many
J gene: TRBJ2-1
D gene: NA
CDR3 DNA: TGTGCCACCAGTTTGGGGGCCAGTGAGCAGTTCTTC
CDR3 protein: CATSLGASEQFF

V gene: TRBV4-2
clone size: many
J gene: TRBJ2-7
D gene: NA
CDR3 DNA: TGTGCCAGCAGCCAAGGGCAGGTAAACGAGCAGTACTTC
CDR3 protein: CASSQGQVNEQYF

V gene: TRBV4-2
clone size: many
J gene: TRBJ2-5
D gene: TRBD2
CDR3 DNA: TGTGCCAGCAGCCAAGAGGTAGCGGGAGTGGAGACCCAGTACTTC
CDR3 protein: CASSQEVAGVETQYF

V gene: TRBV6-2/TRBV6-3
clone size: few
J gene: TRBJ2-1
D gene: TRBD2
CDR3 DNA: TGTGCCAGCAGTTTCACCCTAGCGGACCTCTACAATGAGCAGTTCTTC
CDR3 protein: CASSFTLADLYNEQFF

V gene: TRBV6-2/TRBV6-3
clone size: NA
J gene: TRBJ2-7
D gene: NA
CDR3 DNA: TGTGCCAGCAGCCGAGCCTACGAGCAGTACTTC
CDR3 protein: CASSRAYEQYF

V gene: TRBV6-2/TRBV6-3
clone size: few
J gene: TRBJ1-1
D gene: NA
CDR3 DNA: TGTGCCAGCAGTTACACAGAGAACACTGAAGCTTTCTTT
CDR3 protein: CASSYTENTEAFF

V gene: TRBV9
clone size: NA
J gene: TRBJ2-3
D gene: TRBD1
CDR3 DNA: TGTGCCAGCAGCGGATCAGGGGGCGCGAGCACAGATACGCAGTATTTT
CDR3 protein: CASSGSGGASTDTQYF

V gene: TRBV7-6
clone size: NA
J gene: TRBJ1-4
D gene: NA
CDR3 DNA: TGTGCCAGCAGCCCGACCTTTGGGGGATCAAATGAAAAACTGTTTTTT
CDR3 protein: CASSPTFGGSNEKLFF

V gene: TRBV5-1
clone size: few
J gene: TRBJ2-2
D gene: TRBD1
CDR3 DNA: TGCGCCAGCAGCCCGGCCTGGACAGGGGAGAGCACCGGGGAGCTGTTTTTT
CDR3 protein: CASSPAWTGESTGELFF

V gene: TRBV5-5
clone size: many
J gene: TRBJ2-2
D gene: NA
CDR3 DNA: TGTGCCAGCAGCTTCGGGACTCTCAAGAACACCGGGGAGCTGTTTTTT
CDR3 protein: CASSFGTLKNTGELFF

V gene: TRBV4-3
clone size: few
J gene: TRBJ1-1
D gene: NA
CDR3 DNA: TGCGCCAGCAGCCAAGATGGGCTAAACACTGAAGCTTTCTTT
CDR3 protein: CASSQDGLNTEAFF

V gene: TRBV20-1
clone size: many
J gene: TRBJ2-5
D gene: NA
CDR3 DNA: TGCAGTGCTAGAGCGCACCCGGAACTTTTCGTGACCCAGTACTTC
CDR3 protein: CSARAHPELFVTQYF

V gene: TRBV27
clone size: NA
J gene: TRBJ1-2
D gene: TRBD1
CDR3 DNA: TGTGCCAGCAGTGGGGGGGGACAGTACTATGGCTACACCTTC
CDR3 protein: CASSGGGQYYGYTF

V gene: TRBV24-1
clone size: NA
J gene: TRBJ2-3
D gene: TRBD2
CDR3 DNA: TGTGCCACCAGTGATTTAACGGGGGGACGAGATACGCAGTATTTT
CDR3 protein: CATSDLTGGRDTQYF

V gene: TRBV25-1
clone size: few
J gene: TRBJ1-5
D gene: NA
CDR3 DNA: TGTGCCAGCAGTGGGGGGGGGTTTCAGCCCCAGCATTTT
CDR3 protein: CASSGGGFQPQHF

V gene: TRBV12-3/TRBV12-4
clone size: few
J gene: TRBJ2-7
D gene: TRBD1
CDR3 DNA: TGTGCCAGCAGTCCAGCAACCGGGACAGGGTCCATCGAGCAGTACTTC
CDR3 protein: CASSPATGTGSIEQYF

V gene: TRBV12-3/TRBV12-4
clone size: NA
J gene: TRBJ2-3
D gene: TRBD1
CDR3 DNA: TGTGCCAGCAGTCCGACAGGGGGCTCAGATACGCAGTATTTT
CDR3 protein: CASSPTGGSDTQYF

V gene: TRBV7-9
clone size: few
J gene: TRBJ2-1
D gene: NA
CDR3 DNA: TGTGCCAGCAGCCGCTGGGACGGGAGAAACAATGAGCAGTTCTTC
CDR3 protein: CASSRWDGRNNEQFF

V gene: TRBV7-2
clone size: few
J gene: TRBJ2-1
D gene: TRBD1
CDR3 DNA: TGTGCCAGCAGCTTAGGGCCGGGACAGGGTGTCTACAATGAGCAGTTCTTC
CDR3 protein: CASSLGPGQGVYNEQFF

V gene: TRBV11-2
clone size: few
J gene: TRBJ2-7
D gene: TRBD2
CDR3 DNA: TGTGCCAGCAGCTTAGGCGGGGGTCCTCTCTACGAGCAGTACTTC
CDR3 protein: CASSLGGGPLYEQYF

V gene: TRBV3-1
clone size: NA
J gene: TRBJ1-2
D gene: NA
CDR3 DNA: TGTGCCAGCAGCCAACCACTGTTTGATGGCTTCACCTTC
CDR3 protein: CASSQPLFDGFTF

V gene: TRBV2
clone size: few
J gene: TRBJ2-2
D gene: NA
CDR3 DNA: TGTGCCAGCAGTGAATTGTGGGGGTTTGGCGGGGAGCTGTTTTTT
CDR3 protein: CASSELWGFGGELFF

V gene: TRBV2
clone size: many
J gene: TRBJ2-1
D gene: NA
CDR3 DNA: TGTGCCAGCAGAAACAATGAGCAGTTCTTC
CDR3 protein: CASRNNEQFF

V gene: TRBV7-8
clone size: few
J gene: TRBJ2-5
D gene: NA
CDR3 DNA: TGTGCCAGCAGCCTCACGGTTCAAGAGACCCAGTACTTC
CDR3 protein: CASSLTVQETQYF

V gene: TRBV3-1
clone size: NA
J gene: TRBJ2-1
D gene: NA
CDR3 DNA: TGTGCCAGCAGCCAAGATCCTGTATACAATGAGCAGTTCTTC
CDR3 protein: CASSQDPVYNEQFF

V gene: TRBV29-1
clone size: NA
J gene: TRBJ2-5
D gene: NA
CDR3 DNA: TGCAGCGTTGCGGGACCCATTCAAGAGACCCAGTACTTC
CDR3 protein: CSVAGPIQETQYF

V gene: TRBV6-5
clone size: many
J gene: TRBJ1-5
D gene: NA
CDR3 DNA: TGTGCCAGCAGTTACTCGTTTCCTCCCACAAGCAATCAGCCCCAGCATTTT
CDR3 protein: CASSYSFPPTSNQPQHF

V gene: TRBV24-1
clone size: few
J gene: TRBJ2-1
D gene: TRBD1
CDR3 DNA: TGTGCCACCAGTGACCGGACAGGGTCAGGGGAGCAGTTCTTC
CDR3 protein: CATSDRTGSGEQFF